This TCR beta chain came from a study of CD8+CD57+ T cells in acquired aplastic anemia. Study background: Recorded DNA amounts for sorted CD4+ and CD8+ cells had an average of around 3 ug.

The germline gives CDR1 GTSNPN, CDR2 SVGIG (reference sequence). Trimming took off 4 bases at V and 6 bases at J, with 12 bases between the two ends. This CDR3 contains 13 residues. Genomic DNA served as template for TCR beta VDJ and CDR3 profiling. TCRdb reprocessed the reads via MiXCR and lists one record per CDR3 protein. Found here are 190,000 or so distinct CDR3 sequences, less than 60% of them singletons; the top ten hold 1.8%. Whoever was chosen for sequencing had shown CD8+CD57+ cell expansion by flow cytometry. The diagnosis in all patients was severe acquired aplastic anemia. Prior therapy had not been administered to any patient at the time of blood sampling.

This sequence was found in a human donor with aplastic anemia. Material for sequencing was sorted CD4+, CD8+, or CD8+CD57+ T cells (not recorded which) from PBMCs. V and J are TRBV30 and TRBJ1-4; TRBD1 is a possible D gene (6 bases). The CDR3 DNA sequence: TGTGCCTGGAACAAGGGGGACCATGAAAAACTGTTTTTT. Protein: CAWNKGDHEKLFF. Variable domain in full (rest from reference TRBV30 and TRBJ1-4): SQTIHQWPATLVQPVGSPLSLECTVEGTSNPNLYWYRQAAGRGLQLLFYSVGIGQISSEVPQNLSASRPQDRQFILSSKKLLLSDSGFYLCAWNKGDHEKLFFGSGTQLSVL.